The next 5 T cell receptor beta chains were all read from a single sample in a study of response to subunit inactivated influenza vaccine. TCRdb processed the RT-PCR reads anew with MiXCR; each CDR3 protein has one entry. The sample consists of around 520,000 distinct CDR3 sequences, 25% of them appearing once. Sequenced material: CD4+ T cells sorted from PBMCs, taken 4 to 6 days after vaccination. These receptors were obtained from a man aged 45 to 65 who received an inactivated influenza vaccine.

The chain combines TRBV5-6 with TRBJ1-1, with D possibly being TRBD1 (6 bases). The CDR3 totals 15 residues. Deletions cut 1 base from V and 4 bases from J, with 14 bases between. Germline CDR1 and CDR2: SGHDT and YYEEEE. This chain's CDR3 is CASSLWGAFSTEAFF. The CDR3 coding sequence is TGTGCCAGCAGCTTGTGGGGGGCCTTTAGCACTGAAGCTTTCTTT.

In its sample, this clonotype was seen a few times. The rearrangement joins TRBV20-1 to TRBJ2-1; 8 bases are shared with TRBD2. The V segment lost 4 bases and the J segment 10 bases; nucleotides outside the gene matches: 12. CDR1 and CDR2 (germline): DFQATT, SNEGSKA (reference sequence). This CDR3 comprises 14 residues. The CDR3 coding sequence is TGCAGTGCTAAACTGCGGGGGGCCCTCATAGAGCAGTTCTTC. It translates to CSAKLRGALIEQFF.

This clonotype has more than one count but fewer than ten. The CDR3 is CSARDRKGFNYGYTF. In nucleotides, the CDR3 is TGCAGTGCTAGAGATCGGAAAGGGTTTAACTATGGCTACACCTTC. V gene TRBV20-1 combines with J gene TRBJ1-2; D is uncertain. Between the trimmed V and J ends, which lost 0 bases and 1 base, there was a span of 12 bases. Germline loops: CDR1 DFQATT, CDR2 SNEGSKA (reference sequence). The CDR3 consists of 15 residues.

This sequence joins TRBV5-6 and TRBJ2-7; D call uncertain. The germline CDR1 and CDR2 sequences are SGHDT and YYEEEE. V lost 4 bases to trimming and J lost 0 bases, with 11 bases between them. The CDR3 is made up of 14 amino acids. The CDR3 DNA sequence: TGTGCCAGCAGCCTTACTGGGAACTCCTACGAGCAGTACTTC. Translation gives CASSLTGNSYEQYF.

The genes are TRBV3-1 and TRBJ2-7; TRBD2 might be the D (6 bases). Trimming removed 2 bases at V and 3 bases at J, with 11 bases between. In germline, CDR1 is LGHDT, CDR2 YNNKEL (reference sequence). The CDR3 contains 14 residues. This CDR3 is CASSQLAGLYEQYF. The CDR3 coding sequence is TGTGCCAGCAGCCAATTGGCGGGGCTCTACGAGCAGTACTTC.